The 28 T cell receptor beta chains listed next were all sequenced from one sample in a study of T cells in Graves' hyperthyroidism and ophthalmopathy. The CDR3 regions of TCR beta were amplified from RNA transcripts. The HTBI primer set was used in a first-round RT-PCR of the TCR CDR3. TCRdb called the multiplex PCR reads again in MiXCR, with one record for every CDR3 protein. In the table there are about 640,000 distinct CDR3 sequences, roughly 20% of which are singletons. Material: blood. These receptors all stem from a man aged 25-45 years with Graves' ophthalmopathy.

In this sample, this clonotype turned up many times. The junction shows a germline mismatch at one end, possibly a read error. This rearrangement joins TRBV5-1 to TRBJ2-7; 9 bases match TRBD2. Looked up from germline, CDR1 is SGHRS and CDR2 is YFSETQ. The CDR3 spans 14 residues. CDR3 sequence reads: CASSFSGSSYEQYF. The CDR3 DNA reads as TGTGCCAGCAGCTTTAGCGGGAGCTCCTACGAGCAGTACTTC.

The chain joins TRBV4-3 to TRBJ2-7, with D perhaps TRBD1 (5 bases). The V and J ends lost 0 bases and 2 bases respectively, with 14 bases between them. This CDR3 comprises 16 residues. CDR1 and CDR2 from the germline V gene are LGHNA and YSLEER. CDR3 region: CASSQDLDSLPYEQYF. DNA for the CDR3: TGCGCCAGCAGCCAAGATCTAGACAGTCTACCCTACGAGCAGTACTTC.

CDR3 sequence reads: CSAREPRSGPHEQYF. The CDR3 coding sequence is TGCAGTGCTAGAGAACCCAGAAGTGGGCCCCACGAGCAGTACTTC. The rearrangement links TRBV20-1 to TRBJ2-7; D not resolved. Looked up from germline, CDR1 is DFQATT and CDR2 is SNEGSKA (reference sequence). The CDR3 is 15 residues long. Trimming pared 0 bases from V and 5 bases from J, leaving 17 bases between.

This clonotype has only a few counts. J is TRBJ2-3 and V is TRBV28, with D possibly matching TRBD1 (6 bases). The CDR3 spans 13 residues. Trimming cost V 5 bases and J 2 bases, with 8 bases left between them. The germline V gene encodes CDR1 MDHEN and CDR2 SYDVKM. The CDR3, as DNA: TGTGCCAGCAGTAAGGGGGACACAGATACGCAGTATTTT. Its protein product is CASSKGDTDTQYF.

This clonotype was seen many times. The rearrangement uses TRBV7-9 and TRBJ1-1, with D perhaps matching TRBD1 (6 bases). Per the germline V gene, CDR1 is SEHNR and CDR2 is FQNEAQ (reference sequence). The CDR3 runs 13 residues. Trimming pared 6 bases from V and 2 bases from J, leaving 10 bases between. The CDR3 bases are TGTGCCAGCAGACAGGGCTCAAACACTGAAGCTTTCTTT. This sequence encodes CASRQGSNTEAFF.

In this sample, this clonotype turned up a few times. V gene TRBV6-1 combines with J gene TRBJ1-1; 12 nucleotides align to TRBD1. V lost 2 bases to trimming and J lost 8 bases; unmatched junction nucleotides: 6. The CDR3 length is 15 residues. Germline CDR1 MNHNS, CDR2 SASEGT. The DNA for the CDR3 is TGTGCCAGCAGTGAATTAGGGACAGGGGGCTCGGAAGCTTTCTTT. Encoded protein: CASSELGTGGSEAFF.

There are a few counts of this clonotype. The V call is TRBV11-2, the J call TRBJ2-4, with D possibly being TRBD2 (5 bases). This CDR3 contains 15 residues. Germline values: CDR1 SGHAT, CDR2 FQNNGV. Trimming removed 5 bases from V and 9 bases from J, with 20 bases in between. CDR3 in amino acids: CASSALGDSLGIQYF. CDR3 in DNA: TGTGCCAGCAGCGCCCTGGGAGACTCCCTGGGCATTCAGTACTTC.

The chain has TRBV20-1 and TRBJ1-1; tentative D call: TRBD1 (5 bases). Germline loops: CDR1 DFQATT, CDR2 SNEGSKA (reference sequence). The CDR3 is 18 residues long. The CDR3 here is CSIRGVGSMMGVNTEAFF. The CDR3 region has the DNA TGCAGCATACGAGGAGTGGGATCGATGATGGGGGTGAACACTGAAGCTTTCTTT.

This clonotype was observed at least ten times. The rearrangement uses TRBV30 and TRBJ2-2; D remains ambiguous. CDR3 length: 15 amino acids. Trimming cost V 2 bases and J 2 bases, with 12 bases left between them. CDR1 GTSNPN and CDR2 SVGIG come from the germline V gene (reference sequence). The CDR3 is CAWSPPDVNTGELFF. The CDR3 DNA follows: TGTGCCTGGAGTCCTCCGGACGTAAACACCGGGGAGCTGTTTTTT.

V usage is TRBV6-1 and J usage is TRBJ2-7; 8 positions match TRBD1. Germline CDR1 and CDR2: MNHNS and SASEGT. This CDR3 is 15 amino acids long. With V trimmed by 4 bases and J by 0 bases, 5 bases remained unmatched. CDR3 bases: TGTGCCAGCAGTGGGGGACAGGACAGCTCCTACGAGCAGTACTTC. This sequence encodes CASSGGQDSSYEQYF.

This clonotype was seen at least ten times. The chain combines TRBV27 with TRBJ2-1; 8 positions match TRBD2. The CDR3 is 15 amino acids. In germline, CDR1 is MNHEY, CDR2 SMNVEV (reference sequence). J was trimmed by 2 bases and V by 0 bases; bases with no gene match: 0. CDR3 in amino acids: CASSLSSGTYNEQFF. CDR3 DNA: TGTGCCAGCAGTTTATCTAGCGGGACCTACAATGAGCAGTTCTTC.

This clonotype was counted ten times or more. This chain joins TRBV28 and TRBJ2-7; TRBD2 matches at 8 bases. The V segment lost 5 bases and the J segment 6 bases; nucleotides outside the gene matches: 9. This CDR3 is built from 14 residues. Germline CDR1 reads MDHEN; CDR2 reads SYDVKM. CDR3 DNA: TGTGCCAGCAGTGCGTCGGGGGGGTTGGTCGAGCAGTACTTC. Amino acid sequence: CASSASGGLVEQYF.

This clonotype was counted many times. The rearrangement links TRBV20-1 to TRBJ2-1; 9 nucleotides line up with TRBD2. The CDR3 covers 18 residues. The germline CDR1 and CDR2 sequences are DFQATT and SNEGSKA (reference sequence). Germline trimming cut 0 bases from V and 5 bases from J; bases unmatched to any gene: 14. The CDR3, as DNA: TGCAGTGCTAGAGATTTCGGCGGGAGGGCCCCTAGTAACAATGAGCAGTTCTTC. Protein sequence: CSARDFGGRAPSNNEQFF.

This sequence joins TRBV12-3 or TRBV12-4 and TRBJ2-7; 8 nucleotides line up with TRBD2. The V segment lost 6 bases and the J segment 6 bases; nucleotides outside the gene matches: 10. The CDR3 consists of 14 residues. Here the CDR3 DNA reads TGTGCCAGCAGCGAAACCGGGACTAGAGTCGAGCAGTACTTC. Amino acid sequence: CASSETGTRVEQYF.

This clonotype was recorded at least ten times. The chain carries TRBV6-1 and TRBJ2-1, with D possibly being TRBD2 (6 bases). The CDR3 extends over 12 amino acids. Germline V gene lookup returns CDR1 MNHNS and CDR2 SASEGT. Trimming stripped 2 bases from V and 8 bases from J, with 7 bases between. Here the CDR3 reads CASSEIADEQFF. The CDR3 nucleotides read TGTGCCAGCAGTGAAATAGCGGATGAGCAGTTCTTC.

This clonotype was seen many times. The chain couples TRBV18 to TRBJ1-1; no definite D call. The CDR3 sequence is 14 residues long. The ends were cut back, 3 bases at V and 0 bases at J, with 8 bases in the middle. Germline lookup yields CDR1 KGHSH and CDR2 LQKENI. CDR3 sequence (DNA): TGTGCCAGCTCACCCTTGCGGGTGAACACTGAAGCTTTCTTT. Translating it yields CASSPLRVNTEAFF.

A word on this clonotype: A much larger clone is a single base away; this may be a read error. The chain joins TRBV2 to TRBJ2-1; D is uncertain. CDR3 size: 13 residues. Germline CDR1 SNHLY, CDR2 FYNNEI. DNA for the CDR3: TGTGCCAGCAGCCCCACGGCATCCAATGGGCAGTTCTTC. Translated, it gives CASSPTASNGQFF.

This clonotype showed up just a few times. The gene calls are TRBV7-9 and TRBJ1-1; no firm D call. V gave up 6 bases and J gave up 12 bases, with 14 bases separating them. The length of the CDR3 is 11 residues. CDR1 is SEHNR and CDR2 is FQNEAQ in the germline V gene (reference sequence). Here the CDR3 reads CASSPGLTTFF. The CDR3 DNA reads TGTGCCAGCAGTCCGGGATTGACGACTTTCTTT.

This clonotype was counted between two and nine times. The V gene is TRBV7-2, the J gene TRBJ2-3; 8 bases map to TRBD2. Germline loops: CDR1 SGHTA, CDR2 FQGNSA. Losses at the gene ends were 2 bases for V and 1 base for J; bases not matched to a gene: 2. The CDR3 totals 15 residues. The CDR3 region has the DNA TGTGCCAGCAGCTTAAAGACTAGCGGCACAGATACGCAGTATTTT. Translating it yields CASSLKTSGTDTQYF.

The table lists this clonotype with many counts. The chain joins TRBV28 to TRBJ2-7, with TRBD2 matching over 7 bases. This CDR3 is 15 amino acids long. Trimming took 2 bases from V and 2 from J; bases not matched to a gene: 6. Germline lookup yields CDR1 MDHEN and CDR2 SYDVKM. The CDR3 DNA reads as TGTGCCAGCAGTTTAATGGTAGCGGGTGCCTACGAGCAGTACTTC. It is translated as CASSLMVAGAYEQYF.

This clonotype was detected many times. The chain joins TRBV18 to TRBJ2-5; 9 positions agree with TRBD2. CDR1 is KGHSH and CDR2 is LQKENI in the germline V gene. Trimming removed 1 base from V and 5 bases from J; junction bases left unmatched: 2. CDR3 length equals 14 residues. CDR3 nucleotide sequence: TGTGCCAGCTCACCACGGACTAGCGCTGAGACCCAGTACTTC. Protein: CASSPRTSAETQYF.

The chain recombines TRBV7-9 with TRBJ2-7; a possible D gene is TRBD1 (6 bases). V was pared by 4 bases and J by 7 bases, with 11 bases between. CDR3 length: 12 amino acids. Germline values: CDR1 SEHNR, CDR2 FQNEAQ (reference sequence). CDR3 region: CASSSGVLEQYF. In nucleotides, the CDR3 is TGTGCCAGCAGCTCAGGGGTACTGGAGCAGTACTTC. The full variable domain, with the rest looked up from reference TRBV7-9 and TRBJ2-7, is DTGVSQNPRHKITKRGQNVTFRCDPISEHNRLYWYRQTLGQGPEFLTYFQNEAQLEKSRLLSDRFSAERPKGSFSTLEIQRTEQGDSAMYLCASSSGVLEQYFGPGTRLTVT.

The chain carries TRBV10-3 and TRBJ2-1, with D unclear. Germline loops: CDR1 ENHRY, CDR2 SYGVKD. The CDR3 sequence is 14 residues long. V was pared by 1 base and J by 9 bases, with 13 bases between. CDR3 sequence reads: CAISELSSSGEQFF. DNA of the CDR3: TGTGCCATCAGTGAGTTGAGCAGCTCGGGTGAGCAGTTCTTC.

This clonotype was recorded a few times. The chain employs TRBV7-2 and TRBJ2-2, with TRBD1 identical over 8 bases. The trim removed 11 bases at V and 5 bases at J, leaving 7 bases unmatched. The CDR3 spans 13 residues. The germline CDR1 and CDR2 sequences are SGHTA and FQGNSA. The CDR3 region has the DNA TGTGCCGGCGGACAGGGTGTTACCGGGGAGCTGTTTTTT. This encodes CAGGQGVTGELFF. Complete variable domain (other parts from reference TRBV7-2 and TRBJ2-2): GAGVSQSPSNKVTEKGKDVELRCDPISGHTALYWYRQSLGQGLEFLIYFQGNSAPDKSGLPSDRFSAERTGGSVSTLTIQRTQQEDSAVYLCAGGQGVTGELFFGEGSRLTVL.

In its sample, this clonotype was seen a few times. In DNA, the CDR3 is TGTGCCAGCAGCGGGGGAACGGGTCAGCCCCAGCATTTT. Translated: CASSGGTGQPQHF. V usage is TRBV7-8 and J usage is TRBJ1-5; D is perhaps TRBD1 (5 bases). V was clipped by 5 bases and J by 6 bases, with 11 bases between them. Germline V lookup: CDR1 SGHVS, CDR2 FQNEAQ. CDR3 size: 13 residues.

This clonotype appeared a few times. The CDR3 spells CASSLSSVGQPQHF. CDR3 DNA: TGTGCCAGCAGCTTATCGTCCGTCGGTCAGCCCCAGCATTTT. The chain joins TRBV7-9 to TRBJ1-5; D is unclear. The CDR3 contains 14 residues. V lost 2 bases to trimming and J lost 6 bases, with 11 bases between them. Germline values: CDR1 SEHNR, CDR2 FQNEAQ (reference sequence).

This clonotype was found many times. The CDR3 nucleotides are TGCGCCAGCAGCCGGACAGGACAGGGTGGCTCCTACGAGCAGTACTTC. This gives the protein CASSRTGQGGSYEQYF. V and J are TRBV5-1 and TRBJ2-7; TRBD1 matches 8 bases. Trimming at V came to 4 bases and at J to 0 bases, leaving 9 bases not matched to a gene. The CDR3 loop spans 16 amino acids. Germline V lookup: CDR1 SGHRS, CDR2 YFSETQ. Looking up the rest from reference TRBV5-1 and TRBJ2-7 gives the full variable domain: KAGVTQTPRYLIKTRGQQVTLSCSPISGHRSVSWYQQTPGQGLQFLFEYFSETQRNKGNFPGRFSGRQFSNSRSEMNVSTLELGDSALYLCASSRTGQGGSYEQYFGPGTRLTVT.

This clonotype was detected many times. The V and J genes are TRBV29-1 and TRBJ1-5; 9 nucleotides align to TRBD1. The CDR3 spans 14 residues. Looked up from germline, CDR1 is SQVTM and CDR2 is ANQGSEA. V lost 4 bases, J lost 7 bases, and 8 bases stayed unmatched. The CDR3 nucleotides are TGCAGCGTTGGGGGGGGGACAGGGTCCCAGCCCCAGCATTTT. This encodes CSVGGGTGSQPQHF. The whole variable domain, filled in from reference TRBV29-1 and TRBJ1-5, reads SAVISQKPSRDICQRGTSLTIQCQVDSQVTMMFWYRQQPGQSLTLIATANQGSEATYESGFVIDKFPISRPNLTFSTLTVSNMSPEDSSIYLCSVGGGTGSQPQHFGDGTRLSIL.